The present T cell receptor (beta chain) was sequenced within a study of blood T cell repertoires in COVID-19. Study-wide background: COVID-19 samples, acute and convalescent, were from the United States, Italy and Spain.

TCRdb's copy holds only in-frame clones and misses some; the assay was immunoSEQ multiplex PCR. The sample lists 280,000 or so clones; approximately 86% were seen once. CDR1 and CDR2 from the germline V gene are MNHNS and SASEGT. The CDR3 spans 15 residues. The V end lost 3 bases, the J end lost 4 bases, and 13 bases lay between the germline ends. This receptor was taken from a man younger than 35 with active or convalescent COVID-19. The sample comprised peripheral blood. The V and J genes are TRBV6-1 and TRBJ1-5; D is undetermined. CDR3 coding DNA: TGTGCCAGCAGTGACAATACAGCGGCAAATCAGCCCCAGCATTTT. Protein: CASSDNTAANQPQHF.